The source of this T cell receptor beta chain is a study of control samples from healthy donors and cancer patients. TCRdb's table, derived via immunoSEQ multiplex PCR, lists solely in-frame clones and lacks some. The data hold around 150,000 clones, with roughly 89% observed a single time. V lost 6 bases, J lost 3 bases, and 10 bases stayed unmatched. The CDR3 covers 15 residues. The germline V gene encodes CDR1 MNHEY and CDR2 SVGAGI. Sequencing was done on a sample of blood. The receptor was derived from a man aged 25-45 years in good health. The chain links TRBV6-5 to TRBJ1-1; 7 bases align to TRBD1. For the CDR3, the DNA is TGTGCCAGCAGCCTAAGACAGGGCACGCACACTGAAGCTTTCTTT. It is translated as CASSLRQGTHTEAFF.